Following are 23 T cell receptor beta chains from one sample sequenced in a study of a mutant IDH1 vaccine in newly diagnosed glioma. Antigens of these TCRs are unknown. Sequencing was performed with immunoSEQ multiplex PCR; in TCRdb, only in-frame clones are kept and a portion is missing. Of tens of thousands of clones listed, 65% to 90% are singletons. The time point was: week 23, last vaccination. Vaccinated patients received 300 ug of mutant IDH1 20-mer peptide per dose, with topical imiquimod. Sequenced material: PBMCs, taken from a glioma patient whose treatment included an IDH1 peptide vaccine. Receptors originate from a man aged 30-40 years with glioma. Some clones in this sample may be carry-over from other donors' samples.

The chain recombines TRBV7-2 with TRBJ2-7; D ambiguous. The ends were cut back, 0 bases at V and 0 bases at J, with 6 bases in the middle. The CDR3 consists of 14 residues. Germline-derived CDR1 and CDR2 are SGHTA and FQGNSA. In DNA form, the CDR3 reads TGTGCCAGCAGCTTAGCACCAATCTCCTACGAGCAGTACTTC. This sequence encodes CASSLAPISYEQYF.

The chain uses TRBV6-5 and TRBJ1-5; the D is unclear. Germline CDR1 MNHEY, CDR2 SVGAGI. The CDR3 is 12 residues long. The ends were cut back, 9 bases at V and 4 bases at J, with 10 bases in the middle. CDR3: CASGRENQPQHF. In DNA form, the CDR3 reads TGTGCCAGTGGACGGGAAAATCAGCCCCAGCATTTT.

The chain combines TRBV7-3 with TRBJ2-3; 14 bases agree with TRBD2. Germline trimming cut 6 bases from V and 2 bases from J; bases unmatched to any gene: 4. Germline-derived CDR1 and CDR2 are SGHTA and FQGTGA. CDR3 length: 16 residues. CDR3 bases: TGTGCCAGCAGTTCGGGACTAGCGGGAGTCACAGATACGCAGTATTTT. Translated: CASSSGLAGVTDTQYF.

The CDR3, as DNA: TGTGCCAGCAGCAGGGCGGGGACAGGGGGCTCCTACGAGCAGTACTTC. This encodes CASSRAGTGGSYEQYF. This chain uses TRBV28 with TRBJ2-7; 11 nucleotides agree with TRBD1. V was clipped by 6 bases and J by 0 bases; unmatched bases: 7. Germline V gives CDR1 MDHEN, CDR2 SYDVKM. The CDR3 has 16 amino acids.

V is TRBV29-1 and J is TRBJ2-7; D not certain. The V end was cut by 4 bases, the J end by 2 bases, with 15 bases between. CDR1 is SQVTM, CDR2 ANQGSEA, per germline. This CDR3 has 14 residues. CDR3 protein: CSVGPGESTYEQYF. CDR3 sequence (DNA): TGCAGCGTTGGCCCCGGCGAGTCCACCTACGAGCAGTACTTC.

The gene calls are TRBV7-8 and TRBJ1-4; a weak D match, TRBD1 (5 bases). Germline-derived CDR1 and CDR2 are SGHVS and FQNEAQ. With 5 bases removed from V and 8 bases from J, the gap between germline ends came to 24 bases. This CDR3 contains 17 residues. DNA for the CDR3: TGTGCCAGCAGCGGAATGCCGAGGGGTGCGTTGGGGGAAAAACTGTTTTTT. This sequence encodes CASSGMPRGALGEKLFF.

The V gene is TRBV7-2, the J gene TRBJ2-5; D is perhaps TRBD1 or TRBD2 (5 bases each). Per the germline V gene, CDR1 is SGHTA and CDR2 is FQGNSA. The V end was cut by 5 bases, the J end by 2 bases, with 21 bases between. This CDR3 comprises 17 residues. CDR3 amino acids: CASSAYYLGGTQETQYF. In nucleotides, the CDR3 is TGTGCCAGCAGCGCCTATTATCTCGGTGGGACGCAAGAGACCCAGTACTTC.

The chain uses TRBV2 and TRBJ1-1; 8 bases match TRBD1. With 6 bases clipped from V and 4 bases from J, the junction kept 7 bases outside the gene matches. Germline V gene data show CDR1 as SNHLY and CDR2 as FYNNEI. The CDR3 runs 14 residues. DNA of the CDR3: TGTGCCAGCAGAAGGACAGGGTCGATCACTGAAGCTTTCTTT. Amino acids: CASRRTGSITEAFF.

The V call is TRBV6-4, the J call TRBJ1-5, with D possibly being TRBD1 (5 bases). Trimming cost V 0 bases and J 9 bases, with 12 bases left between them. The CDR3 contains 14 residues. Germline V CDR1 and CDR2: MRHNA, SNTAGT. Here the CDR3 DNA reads TGTGCCAGCAGTGACTCGAAGGTGGGGGGGCCCCAGCATTTT. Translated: CASSDSKVGGPQHF.

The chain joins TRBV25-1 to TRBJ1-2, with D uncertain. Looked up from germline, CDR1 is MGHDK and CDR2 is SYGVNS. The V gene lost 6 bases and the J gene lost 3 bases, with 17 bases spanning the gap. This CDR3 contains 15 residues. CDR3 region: CASRGSVANDYGYTF. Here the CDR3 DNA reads TGTGCCAGCAGAGGATCTGTAGCGAACGACTATGGCTACACCTTC.

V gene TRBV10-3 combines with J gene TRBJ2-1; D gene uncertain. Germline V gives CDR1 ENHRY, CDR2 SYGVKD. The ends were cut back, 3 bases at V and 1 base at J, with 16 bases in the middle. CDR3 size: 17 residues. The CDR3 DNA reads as TGTGCCATCAGTGATCGAGTCCGCGACGCGTCCTACAATGAGCAGTTCTTC. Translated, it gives CAISDRVRDASYNEQFF.

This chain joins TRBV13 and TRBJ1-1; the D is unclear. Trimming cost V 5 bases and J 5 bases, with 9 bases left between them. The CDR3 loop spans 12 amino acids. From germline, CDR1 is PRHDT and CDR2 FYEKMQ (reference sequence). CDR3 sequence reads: CASSLRWTEAFF. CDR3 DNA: TGTGCCAGCAGCCTCAGATGGACTGAAGCTTTCTTT.

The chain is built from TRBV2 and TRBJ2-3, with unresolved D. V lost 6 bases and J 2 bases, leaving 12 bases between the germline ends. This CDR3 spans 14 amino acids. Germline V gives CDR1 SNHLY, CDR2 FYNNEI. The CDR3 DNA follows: TGTGCCAGCAGGTCGAGATTTTCCACAGATACGCAGTATTTT. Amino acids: CASRSRFSTDTQYF. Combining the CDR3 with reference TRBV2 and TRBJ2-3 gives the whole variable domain EPEVTQTPSHQVTQMGQEVILRCVPISNHLYFYWYRQILGQKVEFLVSFYNNEISEKSEIFDDQFSVERPDGSNFTLKIRSTKLEDSAMYFCASRSRFSTDTQYFGPGTRLTVL.

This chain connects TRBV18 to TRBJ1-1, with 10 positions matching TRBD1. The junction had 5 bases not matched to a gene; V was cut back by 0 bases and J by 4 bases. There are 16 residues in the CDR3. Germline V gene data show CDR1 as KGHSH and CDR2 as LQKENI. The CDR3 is CASSPPGQGVRTEAFF. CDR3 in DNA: TGTGCCAGCTCACCACCCGGACAGGGGGTTCGCACTGAAGCTTTCTTT.

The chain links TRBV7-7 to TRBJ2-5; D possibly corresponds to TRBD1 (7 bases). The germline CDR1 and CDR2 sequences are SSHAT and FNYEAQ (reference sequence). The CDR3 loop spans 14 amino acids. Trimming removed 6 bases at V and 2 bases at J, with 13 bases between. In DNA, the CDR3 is TGTGCCAGCAGTCCGACAGGGACTCAAGAGACCCAGTACTTC. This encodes CASSPTGTQETQYF.

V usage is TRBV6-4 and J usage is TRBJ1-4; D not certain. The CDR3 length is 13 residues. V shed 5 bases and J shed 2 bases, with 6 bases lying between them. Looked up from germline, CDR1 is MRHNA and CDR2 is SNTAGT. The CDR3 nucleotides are TGTGCCAGCAGTTCAGGTACTAATGAAAAACTGTTTTTT. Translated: CASSSGTNEKLFF.

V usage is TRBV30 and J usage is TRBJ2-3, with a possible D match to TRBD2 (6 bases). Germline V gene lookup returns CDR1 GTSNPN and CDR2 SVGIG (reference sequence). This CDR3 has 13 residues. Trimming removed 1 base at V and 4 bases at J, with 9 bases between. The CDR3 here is CAWSESGPDTQYF. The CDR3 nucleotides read TGTGCCTGGAGTGAAAGCGGGCCAGATACGCAGTATTTT.

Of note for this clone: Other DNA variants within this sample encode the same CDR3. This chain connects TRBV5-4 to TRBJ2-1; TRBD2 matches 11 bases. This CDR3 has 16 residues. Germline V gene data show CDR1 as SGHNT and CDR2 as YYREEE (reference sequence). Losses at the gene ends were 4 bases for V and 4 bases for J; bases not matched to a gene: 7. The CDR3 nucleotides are TGTGCCAGCAGCCCGAGTAGCGGGGGGGCATACAATGAGCAGTTCTTC. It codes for CASSPSSGGAYNEQFF.

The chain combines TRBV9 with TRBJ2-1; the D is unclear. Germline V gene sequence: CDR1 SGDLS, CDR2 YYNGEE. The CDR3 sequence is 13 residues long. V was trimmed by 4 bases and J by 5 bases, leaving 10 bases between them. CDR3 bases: TGTGCCAGCAGCCCTCGAGCCAACAATGAGCAGTTCTTC. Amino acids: CASSPRANNEQFF.

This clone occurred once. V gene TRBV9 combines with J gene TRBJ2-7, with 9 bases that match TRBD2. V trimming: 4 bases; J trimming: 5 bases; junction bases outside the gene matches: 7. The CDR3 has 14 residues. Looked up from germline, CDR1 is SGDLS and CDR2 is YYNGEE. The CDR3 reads CASSPGTSLHEQYF. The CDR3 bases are TGTGCCAGCAGCCCCGGGACTAGCCTCCACGAGCAGTACTTC.

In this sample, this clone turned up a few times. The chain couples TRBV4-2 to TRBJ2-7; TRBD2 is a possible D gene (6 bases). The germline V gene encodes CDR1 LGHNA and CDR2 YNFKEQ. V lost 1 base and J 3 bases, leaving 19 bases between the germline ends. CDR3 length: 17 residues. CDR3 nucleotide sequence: TGTGCCAGCAGCCAAGCGATATCGGAGGGGATCCTCTACGAGCAGTACTTC. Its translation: CASSQAISEGILYEQYF.

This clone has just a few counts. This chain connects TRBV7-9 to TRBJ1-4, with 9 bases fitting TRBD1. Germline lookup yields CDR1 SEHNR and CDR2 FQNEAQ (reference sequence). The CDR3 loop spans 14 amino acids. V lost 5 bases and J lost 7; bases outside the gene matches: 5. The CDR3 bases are TGTGCCAGCAGCGACCGACAGGGGGTTGAAAAACTGTTTTTT. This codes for CASSDRQGVEKLFF.

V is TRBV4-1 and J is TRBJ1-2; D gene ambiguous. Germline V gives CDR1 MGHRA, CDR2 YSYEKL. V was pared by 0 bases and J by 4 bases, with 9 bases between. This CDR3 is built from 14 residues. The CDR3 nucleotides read TGCGCCAGCAGCCAAGAAGTGTATTCCTATGGCTACACCTTC. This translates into CASSQEVYSYGYTF.